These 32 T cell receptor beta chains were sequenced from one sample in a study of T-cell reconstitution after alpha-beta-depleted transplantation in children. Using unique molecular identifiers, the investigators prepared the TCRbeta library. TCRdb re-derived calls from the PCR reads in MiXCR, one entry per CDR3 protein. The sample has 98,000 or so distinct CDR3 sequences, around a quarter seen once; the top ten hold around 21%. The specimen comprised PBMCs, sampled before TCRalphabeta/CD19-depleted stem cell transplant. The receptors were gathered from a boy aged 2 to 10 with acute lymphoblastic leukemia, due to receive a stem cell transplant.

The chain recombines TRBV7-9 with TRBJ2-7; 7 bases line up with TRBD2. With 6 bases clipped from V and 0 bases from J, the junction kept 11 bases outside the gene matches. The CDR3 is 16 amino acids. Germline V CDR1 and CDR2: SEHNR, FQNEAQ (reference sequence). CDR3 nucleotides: TGTGCCAGCAGTCAATCTAGCGGCCCAAGCTCCTACGAGCAGTACTTC. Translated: CASSQSSGPSSYEQYF.

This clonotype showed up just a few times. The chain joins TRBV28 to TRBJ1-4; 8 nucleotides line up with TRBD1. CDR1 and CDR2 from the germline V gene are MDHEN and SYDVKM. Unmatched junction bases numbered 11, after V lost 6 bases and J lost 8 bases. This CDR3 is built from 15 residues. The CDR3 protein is CASRNFQGAQEKLFF. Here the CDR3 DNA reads TGTGCCAGCAGAAATTTCCAGGGGGCACAGGAAAAACTGTTTTTT.

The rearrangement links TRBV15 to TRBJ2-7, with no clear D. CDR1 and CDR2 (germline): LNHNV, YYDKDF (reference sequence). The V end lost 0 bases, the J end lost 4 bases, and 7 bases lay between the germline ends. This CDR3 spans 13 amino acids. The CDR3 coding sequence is TGTGCCACCAGCAGAGATCTGGGTTACGAGCAGTACTTC. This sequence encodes CATSRDLGYEQYF.

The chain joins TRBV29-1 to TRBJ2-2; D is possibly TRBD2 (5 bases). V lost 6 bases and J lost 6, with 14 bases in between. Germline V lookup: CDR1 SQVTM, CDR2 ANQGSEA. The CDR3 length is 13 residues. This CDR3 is CSVRVHGSGELFF. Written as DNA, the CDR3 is TGCAGCGTGAGGGTACATGGGTCCGGGGAGCTGTTTTTT.

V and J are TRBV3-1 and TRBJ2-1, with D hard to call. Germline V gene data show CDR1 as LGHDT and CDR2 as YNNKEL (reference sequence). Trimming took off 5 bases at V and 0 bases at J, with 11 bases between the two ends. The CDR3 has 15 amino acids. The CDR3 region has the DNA TGTGCCAGCAGCAACAGCAGGTTCTCCTACAATGAGCAGTTCTTC. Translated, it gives CASSNSRFSYNEQFF.

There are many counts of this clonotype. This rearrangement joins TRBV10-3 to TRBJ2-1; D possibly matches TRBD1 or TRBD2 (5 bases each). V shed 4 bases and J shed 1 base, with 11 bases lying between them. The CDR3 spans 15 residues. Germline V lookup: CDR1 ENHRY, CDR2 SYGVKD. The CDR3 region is CAISASGQSYNEQFF. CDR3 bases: TGTGCCATCAGTGCCAGCGGACAATCCTACAATGAGCAGTTCTTC.

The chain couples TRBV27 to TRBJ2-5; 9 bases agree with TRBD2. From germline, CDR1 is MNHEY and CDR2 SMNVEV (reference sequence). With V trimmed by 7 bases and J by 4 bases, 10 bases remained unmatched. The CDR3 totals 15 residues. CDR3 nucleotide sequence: TGTGCCAGCATTAGGGCTAGCGGGATCGCAGAGACCCAGTACTTC. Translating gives CASIRASGIAETQYF.

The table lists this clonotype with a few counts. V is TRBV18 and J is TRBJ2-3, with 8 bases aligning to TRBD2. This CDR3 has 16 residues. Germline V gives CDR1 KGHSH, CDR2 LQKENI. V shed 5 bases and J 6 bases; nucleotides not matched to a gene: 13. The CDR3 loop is CASSSTSGGVGDTQYF. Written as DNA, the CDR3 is TGTGCCAGCTCATCCACTAGCGGAGGAGTTGGGGATACGCAGTATTTT.

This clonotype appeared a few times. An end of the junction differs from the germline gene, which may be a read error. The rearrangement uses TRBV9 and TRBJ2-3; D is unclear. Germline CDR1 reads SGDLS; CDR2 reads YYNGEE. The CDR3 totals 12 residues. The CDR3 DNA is TGTGCCAGCGGCGTTAGCACAGATACGCAGTATTTT. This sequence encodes CASGVSTDTQYF. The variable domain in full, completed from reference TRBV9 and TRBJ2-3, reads DSGVTQTPKHLITATGQRVTLRCSPRSGDLSVYWYQQSLDQGLQFLIQYYNGEERAKGNILERFSAQQFPDLHSELNLSSLELGDSALYFCASGVSTDTQYFGPGTRLTVL.

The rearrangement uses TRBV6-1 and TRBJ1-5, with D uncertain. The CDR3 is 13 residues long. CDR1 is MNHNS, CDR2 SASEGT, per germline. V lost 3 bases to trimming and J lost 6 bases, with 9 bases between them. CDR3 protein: CASSDRSRQPQHF. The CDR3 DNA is TGTGCCAGCAGTGACCGTAGCCGTCAGCCCCAGCATTTT.

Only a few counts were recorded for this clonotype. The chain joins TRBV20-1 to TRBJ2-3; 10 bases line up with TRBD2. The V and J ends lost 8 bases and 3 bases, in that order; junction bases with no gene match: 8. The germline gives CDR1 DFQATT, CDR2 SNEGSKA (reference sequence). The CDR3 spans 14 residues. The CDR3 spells CSSGPGLATDTQYF. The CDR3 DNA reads TGCAGTTCCGGACCGGGACTAGCGACAGATACGCAGTATTTT.

The CDR3 DNA sequence: TGTGCCAGCAGCTTTTCCTCCACCGTCGAGCAGTACTTC. Its protein product is CASSFSSTVEQYF. This chain links TRBV7-2 with TRBJ2-7; no firm D call. The CDR3 totals 13 residues. From germline, CDR1 is SGHTA and CDR2 FQGNSA. Trimming took off 3 bases at V and 6 bases at J, with 12 bases between the two ends.

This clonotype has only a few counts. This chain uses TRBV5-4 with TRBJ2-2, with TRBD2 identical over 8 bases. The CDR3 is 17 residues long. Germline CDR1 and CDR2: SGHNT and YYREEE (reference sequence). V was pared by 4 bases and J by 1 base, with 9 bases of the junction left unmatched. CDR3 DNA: TGTGCCAGCAGCCCCACTAGCGGAGGGGAGAACACCGGGGAGCTGTTTTTT. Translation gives CASSPTSGGENTGELFF.

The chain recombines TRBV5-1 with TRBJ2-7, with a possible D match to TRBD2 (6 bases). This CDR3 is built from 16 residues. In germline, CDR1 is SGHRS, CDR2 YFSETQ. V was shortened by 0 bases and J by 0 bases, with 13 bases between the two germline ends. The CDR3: CASSLVASAGSYEQYF. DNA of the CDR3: TGCGCCAGCAGCTTGGTAGCTAGCGCGGGCTCCTACGAGCAGTACTTC.

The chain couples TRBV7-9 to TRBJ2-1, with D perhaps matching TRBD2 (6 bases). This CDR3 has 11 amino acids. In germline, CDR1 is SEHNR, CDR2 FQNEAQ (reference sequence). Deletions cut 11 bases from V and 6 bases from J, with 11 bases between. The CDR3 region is CASRGGNEQFF. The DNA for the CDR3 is TGTGCCTCACGGGGAGGCAATGAGCAGTTCTTC.

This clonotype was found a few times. The CDR3 coding sequence is TGTGCCGCCGGGGGAGACGGGGAGCTGTTTTTT. It codes for CAAGGDGELFF. The V and J genes are TRBV10-3 and TRBJ2-2, with D maybe TRBD2 (6 bases). Per the germline V gene, CDR1 is ENHRY and CDR2 is SYGVKD. The CDR3 spans 11 residues. The V end lost 11 bases, the J end lost 7 bases, and 11 bases lay between the germline ends.

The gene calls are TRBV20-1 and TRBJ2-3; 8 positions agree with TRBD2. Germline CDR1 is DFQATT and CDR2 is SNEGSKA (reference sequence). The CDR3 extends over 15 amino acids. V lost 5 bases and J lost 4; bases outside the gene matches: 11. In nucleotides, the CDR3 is TGCAGTGCTGCAAACCCGGGACTAGTCCCAGATACGCAGTATTTT. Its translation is CSAANPGLVPDTQYF.

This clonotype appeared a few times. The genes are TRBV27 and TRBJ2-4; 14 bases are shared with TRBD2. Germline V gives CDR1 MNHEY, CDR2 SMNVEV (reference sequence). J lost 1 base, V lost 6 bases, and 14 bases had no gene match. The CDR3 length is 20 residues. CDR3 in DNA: TGTGCCAGCAGCCGCTCACTTCCGGGACTAGCGGGAGAGGCCAAAAACATTCAGTACTTC. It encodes CASSRSLPGLAGEAKNIQYF.

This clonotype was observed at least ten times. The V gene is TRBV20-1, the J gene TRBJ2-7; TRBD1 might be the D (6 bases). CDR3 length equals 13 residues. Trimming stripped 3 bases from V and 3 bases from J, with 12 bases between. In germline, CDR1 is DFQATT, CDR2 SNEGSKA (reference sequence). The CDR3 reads CSASTGLGYEQYF. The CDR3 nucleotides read TGCAGTGCTAGTACAGGGTTGGGCTACGAGCAGTACTTC.

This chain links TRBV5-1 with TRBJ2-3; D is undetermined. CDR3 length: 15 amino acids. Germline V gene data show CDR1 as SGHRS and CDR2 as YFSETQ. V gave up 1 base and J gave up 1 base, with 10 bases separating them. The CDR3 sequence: CASSLNERGTDTQYF. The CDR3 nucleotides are TGCGCCAGCAGCTTGAACGAGCGTGGCACAGATACGCAGTATTTT.

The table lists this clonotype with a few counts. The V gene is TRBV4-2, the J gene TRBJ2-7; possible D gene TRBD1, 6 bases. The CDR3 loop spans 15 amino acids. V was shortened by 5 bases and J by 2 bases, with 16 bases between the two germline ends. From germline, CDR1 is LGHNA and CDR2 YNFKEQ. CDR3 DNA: TGTGCCAGCAGCTTACGGAGTGAGGGGGCCTACGAGCAGTACTTC. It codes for CASSLRSEGAYEQYF.

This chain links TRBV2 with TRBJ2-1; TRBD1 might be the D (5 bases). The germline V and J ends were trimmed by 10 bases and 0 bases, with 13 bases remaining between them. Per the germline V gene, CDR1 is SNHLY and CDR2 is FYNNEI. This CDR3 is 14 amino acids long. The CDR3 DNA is TGTGCCACCACTACAGGAGTCTCCTACAATGAGCAGTTCTTC. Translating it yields CATTTGVSYNEQFF.

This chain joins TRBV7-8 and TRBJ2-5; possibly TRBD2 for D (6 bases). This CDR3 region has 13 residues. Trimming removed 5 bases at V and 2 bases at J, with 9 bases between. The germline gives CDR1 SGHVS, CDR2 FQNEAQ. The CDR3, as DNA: TGTGCCAGCAGCACCGGGACTCAAGAGACCCAGTACTTC. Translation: CASSTGTQETQYF.

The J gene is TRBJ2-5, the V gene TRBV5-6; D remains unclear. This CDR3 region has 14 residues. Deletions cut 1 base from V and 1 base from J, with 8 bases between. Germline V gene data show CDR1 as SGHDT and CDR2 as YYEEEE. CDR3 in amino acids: CASSLQNVQETQYF. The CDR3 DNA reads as TGTGCCAGCAGCTTGCAAAATGTCCAAGAGACCCAGTACTTC.

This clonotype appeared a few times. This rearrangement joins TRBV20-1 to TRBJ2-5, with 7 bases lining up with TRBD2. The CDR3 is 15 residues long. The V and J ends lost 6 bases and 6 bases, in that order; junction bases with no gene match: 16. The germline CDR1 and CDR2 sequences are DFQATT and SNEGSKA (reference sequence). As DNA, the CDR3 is TGCAGTGCAAAGGCTAGCGGAGGGGCTCTGCAGACCCAGTACTTC. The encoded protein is CSAKASGGALQTQYF.

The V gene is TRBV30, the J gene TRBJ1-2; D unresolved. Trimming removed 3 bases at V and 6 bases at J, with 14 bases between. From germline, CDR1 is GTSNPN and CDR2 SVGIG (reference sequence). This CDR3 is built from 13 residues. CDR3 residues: CAWRVWGADGYTF. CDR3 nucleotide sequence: TGTGCCTGGAGGGTTTGGGGAGCAGATGGCTACACCTTC.

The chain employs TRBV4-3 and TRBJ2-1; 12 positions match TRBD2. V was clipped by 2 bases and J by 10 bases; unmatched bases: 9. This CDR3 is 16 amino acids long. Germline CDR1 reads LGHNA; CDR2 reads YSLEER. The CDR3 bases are TGCGCCAGCAGCCAACCGACTAGCGGGAGCTCAAGGGAGCAGTTCTTC. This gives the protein CASSQPTSGSSREQFF.

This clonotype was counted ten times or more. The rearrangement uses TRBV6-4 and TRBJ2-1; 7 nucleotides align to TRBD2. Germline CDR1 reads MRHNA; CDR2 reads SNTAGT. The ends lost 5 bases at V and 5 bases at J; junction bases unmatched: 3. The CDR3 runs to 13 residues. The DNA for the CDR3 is TGTGCCAGCAGTCCTAGCGGACACAATGAGCAGTTCTTC. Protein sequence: CASSPSGHNEQFF.

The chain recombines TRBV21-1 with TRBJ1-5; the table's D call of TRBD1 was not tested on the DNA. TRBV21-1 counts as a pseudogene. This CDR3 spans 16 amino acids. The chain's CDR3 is CASSKVNGPLWGPQHF. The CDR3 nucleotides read TGTGCCAGCAGCAAAGTCAACGGACCCCTGTGGGGGCCCCAGCATTTT.

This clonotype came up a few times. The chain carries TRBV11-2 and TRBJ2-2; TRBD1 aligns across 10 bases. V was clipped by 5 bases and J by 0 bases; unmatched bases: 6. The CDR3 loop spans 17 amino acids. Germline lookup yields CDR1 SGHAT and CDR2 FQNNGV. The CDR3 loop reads CASSVGQGISNTGELFF. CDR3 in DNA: TGTGCCAGCAGCGTGGGACAGGGGATTTCGAACACCGGGGAGCTGTTTTTT. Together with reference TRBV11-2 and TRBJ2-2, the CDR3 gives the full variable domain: EAGVAQSPRYKIIEKRQSVAFWCNPISGHATLYWYQQILGQGPKLLIQFQNNGVVDDSQLPKDRFSAERLKGVDSTLKIQPAKLEDSAVYLCASSVGQGISNTGELFFGEGSRLTVL.

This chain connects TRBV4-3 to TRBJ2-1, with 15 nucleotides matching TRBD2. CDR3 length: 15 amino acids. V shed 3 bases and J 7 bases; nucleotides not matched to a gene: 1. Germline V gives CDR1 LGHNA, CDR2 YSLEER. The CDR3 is CASSHGTSGGNEQFF. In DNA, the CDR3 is TGCGCCAGCAGCCATGGGACTAGCGGGGGGAATGAGCAGTTCTTC.

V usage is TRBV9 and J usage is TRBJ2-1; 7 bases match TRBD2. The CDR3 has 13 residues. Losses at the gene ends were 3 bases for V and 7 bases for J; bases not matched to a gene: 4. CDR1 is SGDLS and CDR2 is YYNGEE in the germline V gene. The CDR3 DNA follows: TGTGCCAGCAGCGCGGGAGGAGGGAATGAGCAGTTCTTC. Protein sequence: CASSAGGGNEQFF.